This T cell receptor beta chain emerged from a study of cytomegalovirus exposure and HLA in healthy donors. Use of 60 Vbeta and 13 Jbeta primers characterized the PCR. Data came from immunoSEQ multiplex PCR; TCRdb stores just in-frame clones and leaves some out. The table records about 250,000 clones, 80% of them present only once. Trimming removed 5 bases at V and 5 bases at J, with 13 bases between. CDR1 and CDR2 (germline): MDHEN, SYDVKM. The CDR3 extends over 14 amino acids. This receptor was taken from a girl aged 2-10 years in good health and CMV-seronegative. J is TRBJ2-1 and V is TRBV28, with D perhaps TRBD2 (5 bases). Sequencing was performed on PBMCs. CDR3 DNA: TGTGCCAGCAGTCCCCCGGGAAGGCACAATGAGCAGTTCTTC. Protein sequence: CASSPPGRHNEQFF.